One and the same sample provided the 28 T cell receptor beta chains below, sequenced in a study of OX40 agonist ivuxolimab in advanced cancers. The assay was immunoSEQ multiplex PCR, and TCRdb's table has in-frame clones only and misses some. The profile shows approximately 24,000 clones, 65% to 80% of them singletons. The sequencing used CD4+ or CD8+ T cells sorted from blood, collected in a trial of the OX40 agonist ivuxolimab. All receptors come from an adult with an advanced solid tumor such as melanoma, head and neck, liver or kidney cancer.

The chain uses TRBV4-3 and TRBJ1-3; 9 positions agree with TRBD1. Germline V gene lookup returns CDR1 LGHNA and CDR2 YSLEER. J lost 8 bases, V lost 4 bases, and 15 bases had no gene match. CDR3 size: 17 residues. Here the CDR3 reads CASSPPGADRGGHTIYF. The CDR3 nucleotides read TGCGCCAGCAGCCCCCCTGGCGCGGACAGGGGTGGGCACACCATATATTTT.

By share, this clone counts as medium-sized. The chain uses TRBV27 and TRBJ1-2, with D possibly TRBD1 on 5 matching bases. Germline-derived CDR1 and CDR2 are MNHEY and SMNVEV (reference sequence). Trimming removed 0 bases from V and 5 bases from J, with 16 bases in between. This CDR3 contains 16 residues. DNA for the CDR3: TGTGCCAGCAGTTTATCGGGGGGAGATAAAGCGTATGGCTACACCTTC. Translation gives CASSLSGGDKAYGYTF.

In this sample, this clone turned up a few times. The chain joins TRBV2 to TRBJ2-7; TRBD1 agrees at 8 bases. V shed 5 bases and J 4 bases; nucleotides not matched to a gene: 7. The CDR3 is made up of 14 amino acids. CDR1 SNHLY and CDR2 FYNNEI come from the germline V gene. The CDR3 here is CASSRQGISYEQYF. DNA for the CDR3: TGTGCCAGCAGTAGACAGGGGATAAGTTACGAGCAGTACTTC.

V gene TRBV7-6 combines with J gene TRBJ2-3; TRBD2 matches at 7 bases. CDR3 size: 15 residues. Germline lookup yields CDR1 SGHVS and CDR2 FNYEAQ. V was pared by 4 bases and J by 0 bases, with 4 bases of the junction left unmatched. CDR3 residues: CASSSERESTDTQYF. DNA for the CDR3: TGTGCCAGCAGCTCCGAGCGGGAAAGCACAGATACGCAGTATTTT.

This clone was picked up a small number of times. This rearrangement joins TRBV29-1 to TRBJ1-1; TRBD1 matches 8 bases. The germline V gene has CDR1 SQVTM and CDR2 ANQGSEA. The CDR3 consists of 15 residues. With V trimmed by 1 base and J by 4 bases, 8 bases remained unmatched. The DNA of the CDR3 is TGCAGCGTTGAAGGGGCACAGGGGGGGGTCACTGAAGCTTTCTTT. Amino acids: CSVEGAQGGVTEAFF. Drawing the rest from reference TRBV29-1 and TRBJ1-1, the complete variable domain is SAVISQKPSRDICQRGTSLTIQCQVDSQVTMMFWYRQQPGQSLTLIATANQGSEATYESGFVIDKFPISRPNLTFSTLTVSNMSPEDSSIYLCSVEGAQGGVTEAFFGQGTRLTVV.

CDR3 in amino acids: CASSLTSGGTYEQYF. DNA of the CDR3: TGTGCCAGCAGCTTAACCAGCGGGGGTACCTACGAGCAGTACTTC. The V gene is TRBV13, the J gene TRBJ2-7; TRBD2 matches at 8 bases. CDR1 and CDR2 (germline): PRHDT, FYEKMQ (reference sequence). There are 15 residues in the CDR3. The V and J ends lost 2 bases and 2 bases, in that order; junction bases with no gene match: 5. Variable domain in full (rest from reference TRBV13 and TRBJ2-7): AAGVIQSPRHLIKEKRETATLKCYPIPRHDTVYWYQQGPGQDPQFLISFYEKMQSDKGSIPDRFSAQQFSDYHSELNMSSLELGDSALYFCASSLTSGGTYEQYFGPGTRLTVT.

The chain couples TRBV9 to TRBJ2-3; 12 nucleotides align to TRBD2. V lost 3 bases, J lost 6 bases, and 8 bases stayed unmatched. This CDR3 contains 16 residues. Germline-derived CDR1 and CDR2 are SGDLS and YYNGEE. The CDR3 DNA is TGTGCCAGCAGCGCCGGACTAGCGGGGTCTGGGGATACGCAGTATTTT. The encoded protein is CASSAGLAGSGDTQYF.

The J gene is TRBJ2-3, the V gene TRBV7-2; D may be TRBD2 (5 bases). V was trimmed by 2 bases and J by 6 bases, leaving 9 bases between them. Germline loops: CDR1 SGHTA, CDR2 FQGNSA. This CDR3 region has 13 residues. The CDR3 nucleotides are TGTGCCAGCAGCTTACGAGCGGAGGATACGCAGTATTTT. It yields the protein CASSLRAEDTQYF.

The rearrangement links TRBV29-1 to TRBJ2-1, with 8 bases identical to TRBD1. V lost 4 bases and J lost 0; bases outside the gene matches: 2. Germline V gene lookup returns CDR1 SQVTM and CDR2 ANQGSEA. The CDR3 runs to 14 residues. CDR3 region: CSVGGQDSYNEQFF. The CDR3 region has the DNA TGCAGCGTTGGGGGACAGGACTCCTACAATGAGCAGTTCTTC.

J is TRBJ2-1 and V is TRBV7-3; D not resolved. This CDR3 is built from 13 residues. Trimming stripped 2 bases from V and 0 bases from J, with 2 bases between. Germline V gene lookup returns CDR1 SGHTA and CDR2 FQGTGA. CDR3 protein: CASSLGSYNEQFF. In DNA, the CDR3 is TGTGCCAGCAGCTTAGGCTCCTACAATGAGCAGTTCTTC. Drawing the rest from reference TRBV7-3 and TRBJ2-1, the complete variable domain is GAGVSQTPSNKVTEKGKYVELRCDPISGHTALYWYRQSLGQGPEFLIYFQGTGAADDSGLPNDRFFAVRPEGSVSTLKIQRTERGDSAVYLCASSLGSYNEQFFGPGTRLTVL.

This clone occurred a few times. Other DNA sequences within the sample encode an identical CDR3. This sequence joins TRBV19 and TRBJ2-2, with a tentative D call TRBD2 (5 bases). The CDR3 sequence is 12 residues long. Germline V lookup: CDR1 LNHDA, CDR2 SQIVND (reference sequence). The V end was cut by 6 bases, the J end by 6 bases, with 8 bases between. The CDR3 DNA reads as TGTGCCAGTAGGCTGGGAGCCGGGGAGCTGTTTTTT. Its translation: CASRLGAGELFF.

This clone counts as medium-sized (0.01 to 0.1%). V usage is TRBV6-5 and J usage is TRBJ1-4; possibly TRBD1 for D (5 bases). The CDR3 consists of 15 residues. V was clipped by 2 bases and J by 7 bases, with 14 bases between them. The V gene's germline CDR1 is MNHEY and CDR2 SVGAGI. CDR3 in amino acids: CASSYGGGRGEKLFF. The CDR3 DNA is TGTGCCAGCAGTTACGGGGGTGGCCGAGGTGAAAAACTGTTTTTT.

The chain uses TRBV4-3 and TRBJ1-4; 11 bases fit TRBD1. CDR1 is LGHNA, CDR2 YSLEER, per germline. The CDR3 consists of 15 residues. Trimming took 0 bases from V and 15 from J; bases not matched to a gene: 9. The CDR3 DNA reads TGCGCCAGCAGCCAAGATATAGGGACAGGGGGGGGAGTGTTTTTT. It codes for CASSQDIGTGGGVFF.

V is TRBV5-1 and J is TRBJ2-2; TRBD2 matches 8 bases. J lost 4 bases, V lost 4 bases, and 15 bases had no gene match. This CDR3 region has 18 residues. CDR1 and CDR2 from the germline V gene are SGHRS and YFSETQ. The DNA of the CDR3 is TGCGCCAGCAGCACCAGACTAGCGCAACCCGGGAGCACCGGGGAGCTGTTTTTT. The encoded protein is CASSTRLAQPGSTGELFF.

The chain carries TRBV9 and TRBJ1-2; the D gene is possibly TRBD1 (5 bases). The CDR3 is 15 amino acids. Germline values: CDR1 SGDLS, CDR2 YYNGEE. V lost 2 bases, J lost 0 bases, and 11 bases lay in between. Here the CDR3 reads CASSVGTGPNYGYTF. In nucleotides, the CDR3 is TGTGCCAGCAGCGTGGGGACGGGTCCTAACTATGGCTACACCTTC.

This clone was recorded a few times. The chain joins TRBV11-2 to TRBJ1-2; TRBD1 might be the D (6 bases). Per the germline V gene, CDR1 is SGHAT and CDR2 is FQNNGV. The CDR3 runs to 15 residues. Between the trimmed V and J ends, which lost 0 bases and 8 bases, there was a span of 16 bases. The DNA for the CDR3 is TGTGCCAGCAGCTTAGAGCAGGGGATGTTTCAAGGCTACACCTTC. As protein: CASSLEQGMFQGYTF.

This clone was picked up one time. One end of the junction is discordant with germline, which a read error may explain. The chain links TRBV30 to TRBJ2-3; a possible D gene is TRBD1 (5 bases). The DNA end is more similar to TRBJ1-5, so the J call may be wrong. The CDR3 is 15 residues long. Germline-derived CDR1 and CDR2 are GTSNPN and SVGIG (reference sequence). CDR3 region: CARSHRGDGTDTQHF. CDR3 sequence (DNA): TGTGCCCGGAGCCACCGAGGGGATGGCACCGATACGCAGCATTTT.

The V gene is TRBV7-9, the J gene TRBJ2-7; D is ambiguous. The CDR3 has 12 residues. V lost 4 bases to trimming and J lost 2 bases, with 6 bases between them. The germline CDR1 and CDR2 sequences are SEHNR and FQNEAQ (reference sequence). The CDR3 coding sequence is TGTGCCAGCAGCTCTTATACCTACGAGCAGTACTTC. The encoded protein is CASSSYTYEQYF.

As DNA, the CDR3 is TGTGCCAGCAGCCCTTCAGGACAAGGGCCCACAGATACGCAGTATTTT. Translation gives CASSPSGQGPTDTQYF. This chain uses TRBV25-1 with TRBJ2-3; tentative D call: TRBD1 (5 bases). The CDR3 covers 16 residues. V was trimmed by 6 bases and J by 2 bases, leaving 18 bases between them. Germline V gives CDR1 MGHDK, CDR2 SYGVNS.

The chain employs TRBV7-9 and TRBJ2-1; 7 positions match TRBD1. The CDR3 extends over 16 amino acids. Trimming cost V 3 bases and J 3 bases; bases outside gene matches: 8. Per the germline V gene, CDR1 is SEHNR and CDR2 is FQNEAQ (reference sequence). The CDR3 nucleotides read TGTGCCAGCAGCTTTGGCCAGGGGGATCTCTACAATGAGCAGTTCTTC. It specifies CASSFGQGDLYNEQFF.

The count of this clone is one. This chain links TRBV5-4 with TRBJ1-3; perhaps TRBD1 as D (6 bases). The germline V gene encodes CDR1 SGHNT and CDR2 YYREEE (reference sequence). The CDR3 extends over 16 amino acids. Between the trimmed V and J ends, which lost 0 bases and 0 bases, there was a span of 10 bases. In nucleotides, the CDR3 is TGTGCCAGCAGCTTGGTTGGGGACATCTCTGGAAACACCATATATTTT. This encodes CASSLVGDISGNTIYF.

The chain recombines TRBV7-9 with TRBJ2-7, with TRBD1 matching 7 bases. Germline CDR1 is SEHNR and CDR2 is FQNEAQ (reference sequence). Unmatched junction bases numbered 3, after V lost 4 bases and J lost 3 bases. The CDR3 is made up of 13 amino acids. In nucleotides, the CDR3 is TGTGCCAGCAGCTCGGGACAGTACTACGAGCAGTACTTC. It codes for CASSSGQYYEQYF.

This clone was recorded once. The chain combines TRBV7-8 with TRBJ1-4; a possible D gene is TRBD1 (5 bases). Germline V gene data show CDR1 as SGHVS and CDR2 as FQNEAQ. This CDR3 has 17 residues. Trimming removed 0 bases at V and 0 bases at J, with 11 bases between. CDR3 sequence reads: CASSLAGGTATNEKLFF. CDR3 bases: TGTGCCAGCAGCTTAGCCGGCGGGACTGCAACTAATGAAAAACTGTTTTTT.

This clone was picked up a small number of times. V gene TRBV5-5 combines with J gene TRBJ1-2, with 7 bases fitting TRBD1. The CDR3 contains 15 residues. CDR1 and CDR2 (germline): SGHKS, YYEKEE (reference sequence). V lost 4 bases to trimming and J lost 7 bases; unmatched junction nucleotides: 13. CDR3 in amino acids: CASSPGEGAFLGYTF. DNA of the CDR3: TGTGCCAGCAGCCCCGGTGAGGGGGCGTTCCTTGGCTACACCTTC.

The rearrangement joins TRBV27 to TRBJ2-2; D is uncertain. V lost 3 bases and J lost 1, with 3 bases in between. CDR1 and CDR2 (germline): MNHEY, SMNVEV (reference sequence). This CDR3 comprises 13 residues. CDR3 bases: TGTGCCAGCAGTTTCCAGAACACCGGGGAGCTGTTTTTT. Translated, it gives CASSFQNTGELFF.

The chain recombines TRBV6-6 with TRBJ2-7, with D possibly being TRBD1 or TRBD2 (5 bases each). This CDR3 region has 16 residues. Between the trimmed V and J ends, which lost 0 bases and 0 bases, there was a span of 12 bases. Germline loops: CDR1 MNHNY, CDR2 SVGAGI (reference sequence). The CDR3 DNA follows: TGTGCCAGCAGTTACTCTATGGGGGAGAGCTCCTACGAGCAGTACTTC. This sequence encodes CASSYSMGESSYEQYF.

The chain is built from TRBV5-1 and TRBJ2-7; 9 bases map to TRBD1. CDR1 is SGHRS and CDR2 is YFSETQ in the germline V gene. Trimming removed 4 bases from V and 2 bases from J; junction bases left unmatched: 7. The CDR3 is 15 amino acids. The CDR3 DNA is TGCGCCAGCAGCGCATGGGGACAGGGAGCCTACGAGCAGTACTTC. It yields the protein CASSAWGQGAYEQYF.

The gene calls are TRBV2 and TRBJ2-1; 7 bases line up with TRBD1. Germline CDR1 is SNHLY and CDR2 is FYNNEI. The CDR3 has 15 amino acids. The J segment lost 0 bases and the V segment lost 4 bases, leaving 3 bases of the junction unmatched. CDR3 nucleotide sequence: TGTGCCAGCAGTGTGGACAGGAGCTCCTACAATGAGCAGTTCTTC. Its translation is CASSVDRSSYNEQFF.